This record covers a single T cell receptor (beta chain). Its antigen remains unknown. The data were taken from a study of cytomegalovirus exposure and HLA in healthy donors. Primers: 60 Vbeta forward and 13 Jbeta reverse. Only in-frame clones appear in the TCRdb table, and some are missing; sequencing was by immunoSEQ multiplex PCR. Here the sample spans 160,000 or so clones, around 77% being singletons. Whole-study findings and limits: What a later analysis reportedly showed was that an Asian-associated ancestry cluster had fewer N-insertions than the roughly 700-donor mean. TCR beta chains numbering 164 were designated cytomegalovirus-associated.

The V and J ends lost 4 bases and 0 bases respectively, with 16 bases between them. The CDR3 totals 17 residues. Germline-derived CDR1 and CDR2 are SEHNR and FQNEAQ (reference sequence). The clonotype originates from a man aged 60 to 69 in good health and CMV-seronegative. The sequencing input was PBMCs. The chain has TRBV7-9 and TRBJ1-5; D remains ambiguous. CDR3: CASSSRLSDYSNQPQHF. The CDR3 DNA reads as TGTGCCAGCAGCTCCCGTCTTAGCGATTATAGCAATCAGCCCCAGCATTTT.